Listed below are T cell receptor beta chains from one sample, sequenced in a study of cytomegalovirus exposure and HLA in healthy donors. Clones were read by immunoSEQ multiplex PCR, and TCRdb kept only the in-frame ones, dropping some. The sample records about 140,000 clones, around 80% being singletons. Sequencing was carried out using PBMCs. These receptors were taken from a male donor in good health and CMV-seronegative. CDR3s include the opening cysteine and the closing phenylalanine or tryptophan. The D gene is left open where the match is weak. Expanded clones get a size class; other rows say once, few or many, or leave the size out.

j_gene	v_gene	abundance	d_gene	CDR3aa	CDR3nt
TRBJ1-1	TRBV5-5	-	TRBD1	CASSLDRGSTEAFF	TGTGCCAGCAGCTTGGACAGGGGATCCACTGAAGCTTTCTTT
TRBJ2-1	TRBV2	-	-	CAGTAGSGEQFF	TGTGCCGGGACAGCGGGTAGCGGTGAGCAGTTCTTC
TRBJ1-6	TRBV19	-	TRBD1	CASSIPSPTGTDYNSPLHF	TGTGCCAGTAGTATACCTTCCCCGACCGGGACAGACTATAATTCACCCCTCCACTTT
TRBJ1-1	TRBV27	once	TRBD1	CASRFGTGGMNTEAFF	TGTGCCAGCAGATTCGGGACAGGGGGCATGAACACTGAAGCTTTCTTT
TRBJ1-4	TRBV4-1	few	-	CASSQVLATNEKLFF	TGCGCCAGCAGCCAAGTTCTAGCAACTAATGAAAAACTGTTTTTT
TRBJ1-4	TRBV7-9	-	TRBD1	CASSLMDRGLFF	TGTGCCAGCAGCTTGATGGACAGGGGATTGTTTTTT
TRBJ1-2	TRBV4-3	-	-	CASSQERGGPNGYTF	TGCGCCAGCAGCCAAGAAAGGGGAGGGCCCAATGGCTACACCTTC
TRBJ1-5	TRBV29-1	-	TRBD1	CSVGTGNGNQPQHF	TGCAGCGTTGGGACAGGAAATGGCAATCAGCCCCAGCATTTT
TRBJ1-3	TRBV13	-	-	CASSLETGGNTIYF	TGTGCCAGCAGCTTAGAGACAGGCGGAAACACCATATATTTT
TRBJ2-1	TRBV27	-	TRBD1	CASGDRSSYNEQFF	TGTGCCAGCGGGGACAGAAGCTCCTACAATGAGCAGTTCTTC
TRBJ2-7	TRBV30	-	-	CAWTGGYEQYF	TGTGCCTGGACCGGTGGCTACGAGCAGTACTTC
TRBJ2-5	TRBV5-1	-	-	CASSLGASDKYF	TGCGCCAGCAGCTTGGGGGCAAGTGATAAGTACTTC
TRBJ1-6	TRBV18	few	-	CASSRETASPLHF	TGTGCCAGCTCACGGGAGACGGCATCACCCCTCCACTTT
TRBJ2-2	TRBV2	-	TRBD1	CASSPIAGTVSTGELFF	TGTGCCAGCAGCCCCATAGCCGGGACAGTTTCCACCGGGGAGCTGTTTTTT
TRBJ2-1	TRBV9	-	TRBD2	CASSVTAGVNEQFF	TGTGCCAGCAGCGTGACAGCGGGGGTTAATGAGCAGTTCTTC
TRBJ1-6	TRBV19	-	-	CASSIGRDNSPLHF	TGTGCCAGTAGTATCGGGCGGGACAATTCACCCCTCCACTTT
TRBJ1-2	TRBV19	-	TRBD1	CASLNPGQGAINYGYTF	TGTGCCAGTTTAAATCCGGGACAGGGGGCGATAAACTATGGCTACACCTTC
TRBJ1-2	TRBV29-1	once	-	CSVERQAAYGYTF	TGCAGCGTTGAAAGACAGGCAGCCTATGGCTACACCTTC
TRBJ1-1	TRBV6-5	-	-	CASSYPDRLEAFF	TGTGCCAGCAGTTACCCCGACAGGCTTGAAGCTTTCTTT
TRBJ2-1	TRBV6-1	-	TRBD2	CASQGPAGAYNEQFF	TGTGCCAGCCAGGGCCCAGCGGGGGCCTACAATGAGCAGTTCTTC
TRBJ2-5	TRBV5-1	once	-	CASSLGGPKETQYF	TGCGCCAGCAGCTTGGGGGGGCCGAAGGAGACCCAGTACTTC
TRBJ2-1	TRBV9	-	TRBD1	CASSVPRTGGLNEQFF	TGTGCCAGCAGCGTACCTAGGACAGGGGGCTTGAATGAGCAGTTCTTC
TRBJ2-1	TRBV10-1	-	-	CASSGHKSSYNEQFF	TGCGCCAGCAGTGGGCACAAGTCTTCCTACAATGAGCAGTTCTTC
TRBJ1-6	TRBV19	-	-	CASRDRTYNSPLHF	TGTGCCAGTAGGGACAGAACCTATAATTCACCCCTCCACTTT
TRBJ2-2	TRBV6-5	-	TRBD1	CASKTGVSTGELFF	TGTGCCAGTAAGACAGGGGTGAGCACCGGGGAGCTGTTTTTT
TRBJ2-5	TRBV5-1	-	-	CASSLTGTPQETQYF	TGCGCCAGCAGCTTGACCGGGACACCCCAAGAGACCCAGTACTTC
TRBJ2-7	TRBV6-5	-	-	CASSRLPRDEQYF	TGTGCCAGCAGCCGACTCCCCCGGGACGAGCAGTACTTC
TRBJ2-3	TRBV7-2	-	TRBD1	CASSTRTGVSTDTQYF	TGTGCCAGCAGCACCCGGACAGGGGTAAGCACAGATACGCAGTATTTT
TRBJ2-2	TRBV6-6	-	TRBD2	CASRWTSGVGTGELFF	TGTGCCAGCAGATGGACTAGCGGGGTAGGCACCGGGGAGCTGTTTTTT
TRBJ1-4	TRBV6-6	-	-	CASREEGRTEKLFF	TGTGCCAGCAGAGAGGAGGGGCGGACTGAAAAACTGTTTTTT
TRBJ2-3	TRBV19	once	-	CASSIAQGYFSNVDTQYF	TGTGCCAGTAGTATAGCACAGGGATACTTTTCAAATGTGGATACGCAGTATTTT
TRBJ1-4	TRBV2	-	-	CASSDSSNEKLFF	TGTGCCAGCAGTGATAGCAGTAATGAAAAACTGTTTTTT
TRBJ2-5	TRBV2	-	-	CASNSWGAQETQYF	TGTGCCAGCAATAGTTGGGGAGCCCAAGAGACCCAGTACTTC
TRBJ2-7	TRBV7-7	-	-	CASSPGPGLSYEQYF	TGTGCCAGCAGCCCCGGCCCGGGGTTATCCTACGAGCAGTACTTC
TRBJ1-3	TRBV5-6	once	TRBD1	CASSHRTGTTISGNTIYF	TGTGCCAGCAGCCATCGGACAGGGACGACCATCTCTGGAAACACCATATATTTT
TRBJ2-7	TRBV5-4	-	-	CASSFNLFEQYF	TGTGCCAGCAGCTTTAATTTGTTCGAGCAGTACTTC
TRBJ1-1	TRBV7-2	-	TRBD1	CASSVRLTGDTEAFF	TGTGCCAGCAGCGTCCGACTGACAGGGGACACTGAAGCTTTCTTT
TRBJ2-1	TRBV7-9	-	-	CSSSLTRGPLYNEQFF	TGTTCCAGCAGCTTAACAAGGGGCCCTCTATACAATGAGCAGTTCTTC
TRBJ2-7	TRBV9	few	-	CASSVEGGNSYEQYF	TGTGCCAGCAGCGTAGAGGGGGGGAACTCCTACGAGCAGTACTTC
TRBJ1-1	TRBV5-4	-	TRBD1	CASSSTGTGFEAFF	TGTGCCAGCAGCTCAACCGGGACAGGGTTTGAAGCTTTCTTT
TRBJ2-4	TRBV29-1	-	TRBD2	CSGGGTSGVLAKNIQYF	TGCAGCGGGGGGGGGACTAGCGGGGTCCTAGCCAAAAACATTCAGTACTTC
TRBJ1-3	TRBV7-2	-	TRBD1	CASSFALDRVNTIYF	TGTGCCAGCAGCTTCGCCTTGGACAGGGTAAACACCATATATTTT
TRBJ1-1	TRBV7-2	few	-	CASSPPGRGMRTEAFF	TGTGCCAGCAGTCCCCCCGGTCGGGGGATGAGAACTGAAGCTTTCTTT
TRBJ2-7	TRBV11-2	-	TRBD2	CASSLGSGGAGSYEQYF	TGTGCCAGCAGCTTAGGTAGCGGGGGGGCCGGCTCCTACGAGCAGTACTTC
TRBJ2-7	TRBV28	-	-	CASSPRYEQYF	TGTGCCAGCAGTCCTCGATACGAGCAGTACTTC
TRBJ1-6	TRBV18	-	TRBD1	CASSQNRGYNSPLHF	TGTGCCAGCTCCCAGAACAGGGGCTATAATTCACCCCTCCACTTT
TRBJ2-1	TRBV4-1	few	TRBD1	CASSNSRTGGDEQFF	TGCGCCAGCAGCAATTCGCGGACAGGGGGAGATGAGCAGTTCTTC
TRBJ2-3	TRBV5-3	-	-	CARSSGVCPYTQYF	TGTGCCAGAAGCTCCGGTGTGTGCCCATATACGCAGTATTTT
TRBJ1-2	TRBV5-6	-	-	CASKARLYGYTF	TGTGCCAGCAAGGCCAGGTTATACGGCTACACCTTC
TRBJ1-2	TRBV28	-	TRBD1	CASSSPTGTTYGYTF	TGTGCCAGCAGTTCGCCGACAGGGACAACCTATGGCTACACCTTC
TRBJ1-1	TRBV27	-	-	CASTPGGAGTKAFF	TGTGCCAGCACCCCCGGGGGGGCGGGCACTAAAGCTTTCTTT
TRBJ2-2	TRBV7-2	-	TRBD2	CASSWTSGGFNTGELFF	TGTGCCAGCAGCTGGACTAGCGGGGGATTTAACACCGGGGAGCTGTTTTTT
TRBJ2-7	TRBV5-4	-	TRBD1	CASSLGQGREQYF	TGTGCCAGCAGCTTAGGACAGGGAAGGGAGCAGTACTTC